Included here is one T cell receptor beta chain sequence, with context. Its cognate antigen is unknown. This specimen comes from a study of post-analysis software for immune sequencing data. Study summary: Included among the disease courses, which were recorded for the cohort, were relapsing-remitting, secondary progressive and progressive-relapsing multiple sclerosis.

The authors incorporated unique molecular identifiers into the TCR beta cDNA libraries. Each batch of roughly 0.95 to 10 million T cells produced roughly 0.5 million cDNA molecules. TCRdb reanalysed the PCR reads using MiXCR and keeps one entry per CDR3 protein. The sample includes about half a million distinct CDR3 sequences, around 40% of them seen just once. General study results and limits: Significantly decreased normalized Chao1 diversity was recorded for multiple sclerosis patients relative to controls.

Specimen: blood. The receptor's source is a girl aged 10-17 years with multiple sclerosis.

The CDR3 reads CASSLPDRGDGYTF. The CDR3 bases are TGTGCCAGCAGCTTACCCGACAGGGGCGATGGCTACACCTTC. The chain uses TRBV7-9 and TRBJ1-2; TRBD1 matches at 8 bases. V shed 2 bases and J 6 bases; nucleotides not matched to a gene: 5. The CDR3 runs to 14 residues. Per germline, CDR1 SEHNR and CDR2 FQNEAQ (reference sequence). Full variable domain (outside the CDR3, taken from reference TRBV7-9 and TRBJ1-2): DTGVSQNPRHKITKRGQNVTFRCDPISEHNRLYWYRQTLGQGPEFLTYFQNEAQLEKSRLLSDRFSAERPKGSFSTLEIQRTEQGDSAMYLCASSLPDRGDGYTFGSGTRLTVV.